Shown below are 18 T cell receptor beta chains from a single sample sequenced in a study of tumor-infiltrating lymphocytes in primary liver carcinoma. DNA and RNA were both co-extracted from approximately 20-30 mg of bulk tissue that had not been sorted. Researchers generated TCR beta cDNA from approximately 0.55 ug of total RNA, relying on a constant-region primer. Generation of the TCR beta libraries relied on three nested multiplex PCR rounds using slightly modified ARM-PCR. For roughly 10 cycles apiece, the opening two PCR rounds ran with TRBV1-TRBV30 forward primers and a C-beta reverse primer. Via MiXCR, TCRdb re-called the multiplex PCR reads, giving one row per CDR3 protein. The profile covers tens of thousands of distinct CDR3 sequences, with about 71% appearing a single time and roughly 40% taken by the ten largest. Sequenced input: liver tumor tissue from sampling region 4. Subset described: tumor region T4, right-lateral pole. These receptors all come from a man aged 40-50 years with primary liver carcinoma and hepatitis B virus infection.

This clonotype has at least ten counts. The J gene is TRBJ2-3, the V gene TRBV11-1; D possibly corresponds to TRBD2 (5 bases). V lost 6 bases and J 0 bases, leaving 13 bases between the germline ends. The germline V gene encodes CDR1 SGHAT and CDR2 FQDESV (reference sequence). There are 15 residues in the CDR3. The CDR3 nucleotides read TGTGCCAGCAGTTTGCCGAGGGAGAGCACAGATACGCAGTATTTT. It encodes CASSLPRESTDTQYF.

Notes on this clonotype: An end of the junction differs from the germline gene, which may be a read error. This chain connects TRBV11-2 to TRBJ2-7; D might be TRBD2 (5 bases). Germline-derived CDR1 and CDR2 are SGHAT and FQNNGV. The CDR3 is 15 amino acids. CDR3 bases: TGTGACAGCAGCTTAGAGTCCGGGATCTCTGGCGCGCAGCACTTC. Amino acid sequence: CDSSLESGISGAQHF.

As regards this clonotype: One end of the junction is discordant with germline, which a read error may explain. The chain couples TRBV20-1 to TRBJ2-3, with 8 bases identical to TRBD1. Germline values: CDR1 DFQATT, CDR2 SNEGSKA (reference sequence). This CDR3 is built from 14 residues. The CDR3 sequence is CIAPRTGNTDTQYF. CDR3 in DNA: TGCATTGCTCCCCGGACAGGGAACACAGATACGCAGTATTTT.

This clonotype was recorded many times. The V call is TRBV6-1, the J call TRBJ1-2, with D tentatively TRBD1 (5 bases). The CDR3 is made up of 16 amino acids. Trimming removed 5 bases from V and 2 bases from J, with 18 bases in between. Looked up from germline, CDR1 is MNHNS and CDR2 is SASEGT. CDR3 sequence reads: CASSQDTRDGNYGYTF. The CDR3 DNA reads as TGTGCCAGCAGTCAGGATACCCGGGACGGGAACTATGGCTACACCTTC.

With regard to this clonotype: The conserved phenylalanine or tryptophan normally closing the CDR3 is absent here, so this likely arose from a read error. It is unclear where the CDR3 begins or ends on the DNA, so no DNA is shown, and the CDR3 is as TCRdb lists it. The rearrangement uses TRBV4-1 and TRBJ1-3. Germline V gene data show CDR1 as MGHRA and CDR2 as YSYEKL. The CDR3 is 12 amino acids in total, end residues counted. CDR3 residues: CASNQNGLNSDY.

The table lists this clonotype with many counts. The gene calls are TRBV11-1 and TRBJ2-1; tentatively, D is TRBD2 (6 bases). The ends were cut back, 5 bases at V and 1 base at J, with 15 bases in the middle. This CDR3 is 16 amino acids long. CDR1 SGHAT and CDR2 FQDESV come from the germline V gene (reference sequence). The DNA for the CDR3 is TGTGCCAGCAGCATCGGGGGACTCCGATCCTACAATGAGCAGTTCTTC. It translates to CASSIGGLRSYNEQFF. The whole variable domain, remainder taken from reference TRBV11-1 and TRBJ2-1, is EAEVAQSPRYKITEKSQAVAFWCDPISGHATLYWYRQILGQGPELLVQFQDESVVDDSQLPKDRFSAERLKGVDSTLKIQPAELGDSAMYLCASSIGGLRSYNEQFFGPGTRLTVL.

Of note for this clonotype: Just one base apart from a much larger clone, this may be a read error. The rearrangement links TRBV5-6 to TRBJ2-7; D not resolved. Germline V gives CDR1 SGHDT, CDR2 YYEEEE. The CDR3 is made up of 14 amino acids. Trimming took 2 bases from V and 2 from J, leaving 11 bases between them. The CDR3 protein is CASSFLSRAYEQYF. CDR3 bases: TGTGCCAGCAGCTTCCTATCGAGAGCCTACGAGCAGTACTTC.

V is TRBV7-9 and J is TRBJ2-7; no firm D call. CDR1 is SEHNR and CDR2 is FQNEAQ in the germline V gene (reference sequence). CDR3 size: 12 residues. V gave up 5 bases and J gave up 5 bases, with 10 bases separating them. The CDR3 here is CASSLLGDEQYF. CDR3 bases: TGTGCCAGCAGCCTCCTTGGGGACGAGCAGTACTTC.

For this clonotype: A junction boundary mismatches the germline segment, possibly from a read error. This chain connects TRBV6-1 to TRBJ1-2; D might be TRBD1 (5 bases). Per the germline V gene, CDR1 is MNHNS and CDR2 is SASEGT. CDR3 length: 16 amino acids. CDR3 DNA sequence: TGTGCCAGCAGTCAGGATACCAGGGACGGGAACTGTGGCTACACCTTC. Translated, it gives CASSQDTRDGNCGYTF.

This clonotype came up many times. The CDR3 loop is CSVEEAQDRLIDEQFF. The CDR3 DNA sequence: TGCAGCGTTGAAGAAGCCCAGGACAGGTTAATCGATGAGCAGTTCTTC. The rearrangement links TRBV29-1 to TRBJ2-1, with 7 bases aligning to TRBD1. CDR1 is SQVTM, CDR2 ANQGSEA, per germline. The CDR3 is made up of 16 amino acids. Germline trimming cut 0 bases from V and 8 bases from J; bases unmatched to any gene: 13.

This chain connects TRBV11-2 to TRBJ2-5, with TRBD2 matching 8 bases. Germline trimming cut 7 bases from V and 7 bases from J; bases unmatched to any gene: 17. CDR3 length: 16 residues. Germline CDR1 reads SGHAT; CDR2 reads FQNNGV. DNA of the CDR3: TGTGCCAGCAACCAAACTCATGGCGGGGGGATAGTGACCCAGTACTTC. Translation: CASNQTHGGGIVTQYF.

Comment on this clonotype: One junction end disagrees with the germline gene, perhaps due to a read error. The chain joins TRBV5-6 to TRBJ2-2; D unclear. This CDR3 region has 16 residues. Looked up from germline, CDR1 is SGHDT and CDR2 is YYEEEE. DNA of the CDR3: TGTGCCGGCAGCTTGGAGACTGCATCGAACACCGGGGAGCTGTTTTTT. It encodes CAGSLETASNTGELFF.

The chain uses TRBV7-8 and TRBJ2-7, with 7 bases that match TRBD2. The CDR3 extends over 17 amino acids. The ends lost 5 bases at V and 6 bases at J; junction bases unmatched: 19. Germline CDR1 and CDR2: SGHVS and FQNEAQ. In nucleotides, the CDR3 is TGTGCCAGCAGCCTGAAGGGAGGGACTACAATTACCCTCGAGCAGTACTTC. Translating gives CASSLKGGTTITLEQYF.

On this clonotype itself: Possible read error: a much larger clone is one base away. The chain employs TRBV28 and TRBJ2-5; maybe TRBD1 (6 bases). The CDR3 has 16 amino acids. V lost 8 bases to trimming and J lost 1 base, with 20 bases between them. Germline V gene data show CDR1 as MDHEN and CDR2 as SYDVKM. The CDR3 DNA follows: TGTGCCAGCGGTCCTTACTCAGGGGCCGTCCAAGAGACCCAGTACTTC. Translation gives CASGPYSGAVQETQYF.

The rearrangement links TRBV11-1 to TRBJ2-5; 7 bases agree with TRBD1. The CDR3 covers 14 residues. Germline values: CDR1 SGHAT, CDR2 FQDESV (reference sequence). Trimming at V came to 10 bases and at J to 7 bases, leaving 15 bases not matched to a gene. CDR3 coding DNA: TGTGCCAACAATGGACAGGTGGAGGTGGGGACCCAGTACTTC. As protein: CANNGQVEVGTQYF.

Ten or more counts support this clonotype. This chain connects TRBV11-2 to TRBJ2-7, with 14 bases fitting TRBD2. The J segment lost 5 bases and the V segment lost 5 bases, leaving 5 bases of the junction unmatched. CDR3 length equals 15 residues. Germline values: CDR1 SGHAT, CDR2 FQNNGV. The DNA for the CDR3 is TGTGCCAGCAGCCAAGGACTAGCGGGAGGCGACGAGCAGTACTTC. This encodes CASSQGLAGGDEQYF.

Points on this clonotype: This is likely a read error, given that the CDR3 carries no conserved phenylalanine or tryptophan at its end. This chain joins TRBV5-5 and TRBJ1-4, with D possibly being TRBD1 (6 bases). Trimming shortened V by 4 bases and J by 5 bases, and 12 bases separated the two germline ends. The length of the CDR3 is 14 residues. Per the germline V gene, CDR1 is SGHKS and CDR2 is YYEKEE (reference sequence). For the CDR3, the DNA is TGTGCCAGCAGCGAACAGGGATCCAATGAAAAACTGTTTCTT. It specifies CASSEQGSNEKLFL.

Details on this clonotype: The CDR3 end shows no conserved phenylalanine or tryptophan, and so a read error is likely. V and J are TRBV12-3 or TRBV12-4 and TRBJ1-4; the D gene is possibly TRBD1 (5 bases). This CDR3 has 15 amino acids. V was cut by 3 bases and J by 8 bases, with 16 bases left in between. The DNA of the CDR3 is TGTGCCAGCAGTTTGTCCCGGGACCTTAGAGAAAAACTGTTTTTA. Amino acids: CASSLSRDLREKLFL.